This entry concerns a single T cell receptor (beta chain). Its antigen is unidentified. This may be a read error: a much more frequent sequence differs by one nucleotide. RNA transcripts were the template, and TCR beta CDR3 regions were amplified from them. After a first-round RT-PCR with HTBI primers, a second-round multiplex PCR was run. TCRdb called the multiplex PCR reads again in MiXCR, with one record for every CDR3 protein. The sample includes around 1,000,000 distinct CDR3 sequences, 36% seen only once; the top ten take approximately 12%. The length of the CDR3 is 17 residues. The germline CDR1 and CDR2 sequences are SGHVS and FQNEAQ. The V and J ends lost 3 bases and 4 bases, in that order; junction bases with no gene match: 10. Orbital computed tomography and thyroid ultrasound, along with TRAb, serum thyroxine and clinical symptoms, underpinned diagnosis. This sample was included in a study of Graves' ophthalmopathy and Graves' hyperthyroidism.

Study observations and caveats: Most expanded clonotypes in thyroid above 0.001 frequency also showed up in blood.

Material: peripheral blood or thyroid tissue (not recorded which). The TCR comes from an adult man with Graves' hyperthyroidism. The rearrangement joins TRBV7-8 to TRBJ2-2; 8 nucleotides line up with TRBD1. The CDR3 is CASSFTRQGLSTGELFF. As DNA, the CDR3 is TGTGCCAGCAGCTTTACACGACAGGGGCTGTCCACCGGGGAGCTGTTTTTT.